A single T cell receptor (beta chain) is shown here with its context. The antigen remains unidentified. Each CDR3 protein gets one entry after TCRdb re-called the 5' RACE reads with MiXCR. The sample has 500,000 or so distinct CDR3 sequences; over 11% are singletons. The record originates from a study of identical twins. Findings of the study overall: There was more out-of-frame TCR alpha sharing in monozygotic twins than models estimated. For zero-insertion analyses, partial confounding could come from invariant MAIT and iNKT cells.

Per germline, CDR1 GTSNPN and CDR2 SVGIG (reference sequence). This CDR3 is 17 amino acids long. V was cut by 0 bases and J by 0 bases, with 16 bases left in between. These data were also reused for a study on yellow fever vaccine responses in identical twins.

Sequencing used CD4+ T cells sorted from blood. The chain has TRBV30 and TRBJ2-3; D is unresolved. This receptor was obtained from a woman aged 18-35 years in good health. The CDR3 DNA sequence: TGTGCCTGGAGTGTTAAAAAGTTCGGTCTCAGCACAGATACGCAGTATTTT. This translates into CAWSVKKFGLSTDTQYF.